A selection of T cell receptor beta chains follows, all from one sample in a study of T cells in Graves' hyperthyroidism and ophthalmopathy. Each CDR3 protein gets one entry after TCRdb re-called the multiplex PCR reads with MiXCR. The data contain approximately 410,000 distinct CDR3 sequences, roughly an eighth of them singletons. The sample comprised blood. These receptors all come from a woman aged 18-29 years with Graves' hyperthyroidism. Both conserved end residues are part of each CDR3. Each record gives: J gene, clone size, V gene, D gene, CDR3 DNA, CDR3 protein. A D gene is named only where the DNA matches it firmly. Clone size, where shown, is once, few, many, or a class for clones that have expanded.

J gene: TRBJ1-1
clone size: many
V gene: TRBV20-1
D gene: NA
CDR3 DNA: TGCAGTGCTAGTGGTCCGGTGAACACTGAAGCTTTCTTT
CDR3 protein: CSASGPVNTEAFF

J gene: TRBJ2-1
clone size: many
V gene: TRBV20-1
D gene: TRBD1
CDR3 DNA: TGCAGTGCTCTAGACAGGGGGCCCGGCAATGAGCAGTTCTTC
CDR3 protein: CSALDRGPGNEQFF

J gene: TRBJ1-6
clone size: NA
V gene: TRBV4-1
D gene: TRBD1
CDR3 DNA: TGCGCCAGCAGCCAAGCGGCAGGGGGGATCCGGGGTTCACCCCTCCACTTT
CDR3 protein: CASSQAAGGIRGSPLHF

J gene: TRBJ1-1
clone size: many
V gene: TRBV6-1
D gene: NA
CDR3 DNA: TGTGCCAGCATCACAAGCTCCACAGCGAACACTGAAGCTTTCTTT
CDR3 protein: CASITSSTANTEAFF

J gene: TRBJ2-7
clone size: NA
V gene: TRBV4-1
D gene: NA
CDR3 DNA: TGCGCCAGCAGCCAAGGAGGACTGGCCGCGTACGAGCAGTACTTC
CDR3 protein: CASSQGGLAAYEQYF

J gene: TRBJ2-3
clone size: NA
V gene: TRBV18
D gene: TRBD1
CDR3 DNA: TGTGCCAGCTCACCCCTAGAAAACAGGGGGCAATACACAGATACGCAGTATTTT
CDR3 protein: CASSPLENRGQYTDTQYF

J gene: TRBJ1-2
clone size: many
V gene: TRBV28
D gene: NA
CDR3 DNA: TGTGCCAGCACCCCCCCCAGAGACTATGGCTACACCTTC
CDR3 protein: CASTPPRDYGYTF

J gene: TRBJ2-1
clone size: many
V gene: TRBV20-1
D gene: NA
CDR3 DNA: TGCAGTGCTAAGGAACAGGGGGGGAATGAGCAGTTCTTC
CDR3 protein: CSAKEQGGNEQFF

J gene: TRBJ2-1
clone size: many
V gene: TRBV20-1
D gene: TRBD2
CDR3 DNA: TGCAGTGTTCCAAGTAGCGGGGGCTCCTACAATGAGCAGTTCTTC
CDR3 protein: CSVPSSGGSYNEQFF

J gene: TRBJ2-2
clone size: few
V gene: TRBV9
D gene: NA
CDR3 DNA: TGTGCCAGCAGCGTAGGGGACGGCACGTTGACCGGGGAGCTGTTTTTT
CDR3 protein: CASSVGDGTLTGELFF

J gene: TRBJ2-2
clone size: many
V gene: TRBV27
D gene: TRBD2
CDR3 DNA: TGTGCCAGCAGCCCTCTCGAGATGCTAGCGGGAGGCCCCGGGGAGCTGTTTTTT
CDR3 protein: CASSPLEMLAGGPGELFF

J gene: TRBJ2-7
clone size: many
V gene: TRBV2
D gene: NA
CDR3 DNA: TGTGCCAGCACCAGTGGGTTGGAGCACTCCTACGAGCAGTACTTC
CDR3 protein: CASTSGLEHSYEQYF

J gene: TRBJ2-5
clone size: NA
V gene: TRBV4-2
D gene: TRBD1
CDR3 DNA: TGTGCCAGCAGCCGTCTCGGACAGGGGCAAGAGACCCAGTACTTC
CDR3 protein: CASSRLGQGQETQYF

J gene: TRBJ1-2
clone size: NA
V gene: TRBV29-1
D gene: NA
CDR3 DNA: TGCAGCGTTGAAGTAATGGGGCTGATCTATGGCTACACCTTC
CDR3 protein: CSVEVMGLIYGYTF

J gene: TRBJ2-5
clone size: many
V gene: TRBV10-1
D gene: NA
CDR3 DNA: TGCGCCAGCAGCATAGAGACCCAGTACTTC
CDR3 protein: CASSIETQYF

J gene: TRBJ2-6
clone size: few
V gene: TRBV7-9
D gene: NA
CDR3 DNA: TGTGCCAGCAGCTTTCCCTCCGGGACACCATCTGGGGCCAACGTCCTGACTTTC
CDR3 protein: CASSFPSGTPSGANVLTF

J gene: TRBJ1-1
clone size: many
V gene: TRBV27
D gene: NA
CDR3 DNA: TGTGCCAGCAGTCCCCCAACAGAAGCTTTCTTT
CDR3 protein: CASSPPTEAFF

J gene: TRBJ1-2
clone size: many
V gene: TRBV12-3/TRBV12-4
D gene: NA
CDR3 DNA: TGTGCCAGCAGGCAAACCAGTAACTATGGCTACACCTTC
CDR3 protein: CASRQTSNYGYTF

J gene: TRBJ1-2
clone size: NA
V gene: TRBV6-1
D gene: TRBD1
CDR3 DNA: TGTGCCATCCTAGGACAGGGCGGGGGCTACACCTTC
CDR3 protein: CAILGQGGGYTF

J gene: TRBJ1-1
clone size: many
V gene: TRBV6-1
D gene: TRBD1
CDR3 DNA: TGTGCCAGCAGTCAATACAGGGGTAACACTGAAGCTTTCTTT
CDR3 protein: CASSQYRGNTEAFF

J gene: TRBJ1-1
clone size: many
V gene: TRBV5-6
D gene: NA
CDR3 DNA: TGTGCCAGCAGCTTGGATCGCGAAGCTTTCTTT
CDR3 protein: CASSLDREAFF

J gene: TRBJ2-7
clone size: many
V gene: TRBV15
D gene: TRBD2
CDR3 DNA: TGTGCCACCAGCGAGGGAAGACTAGCGGGAGGCTACGAGCAGTACTTC
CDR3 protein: CATSEGRLAGGYEQYF

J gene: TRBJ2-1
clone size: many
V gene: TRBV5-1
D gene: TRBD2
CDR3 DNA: TGCGCCAGCAGCTTGGTTGGCGGGAGCGCCAATGAGCAGTTCTTC
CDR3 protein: CASSLVGGSANEQFF

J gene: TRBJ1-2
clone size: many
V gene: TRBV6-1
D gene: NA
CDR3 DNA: TGTGCCAGCAGTTACCGGGTGAGAGACTATGGCTACACCTTC
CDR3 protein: CASSYRVRDYGYTF

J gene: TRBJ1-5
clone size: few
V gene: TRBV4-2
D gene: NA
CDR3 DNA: TGTGCCAGCAGCCAAGAAGCGGGGCCGAGGGAGCCCCAGCATTTT
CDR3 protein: CASSQEAGPREPQHF

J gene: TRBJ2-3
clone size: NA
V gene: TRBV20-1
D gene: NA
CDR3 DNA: TGCAGTGCCCTTCACTTCACTGGGAGCACAGATACGCAGTATTTT
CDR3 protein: CSALHFTGSTDTQYF

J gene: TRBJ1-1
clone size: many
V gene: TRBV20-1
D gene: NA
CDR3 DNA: TGCAGTGCTACACATCCCATGAACACTGAAGCTTTCTTT
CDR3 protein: CSATHPMNTEAFF

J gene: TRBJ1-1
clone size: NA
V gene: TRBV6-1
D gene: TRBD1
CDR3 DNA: TGTGCCAGCAGTTATGGACAGGGGTGGGGTGAAGCTTTCTTT
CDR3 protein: CASSYGQGWGEAFF

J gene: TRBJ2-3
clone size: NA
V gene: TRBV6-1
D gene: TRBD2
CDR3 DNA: TGTGCCAGCAGTGAACGAGGACTAGCGGGAGTCGGTGATACGCAGTATTTT
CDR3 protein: CASSERGLAGVGDTQYF

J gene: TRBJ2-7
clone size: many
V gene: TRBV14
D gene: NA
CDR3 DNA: TGTGCCAGCAGCCTTTTTGGGGCCACCTACGAGCAGTACTTC
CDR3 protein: CASSLFGATYEQYF

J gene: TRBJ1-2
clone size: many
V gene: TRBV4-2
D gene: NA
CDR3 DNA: TGTGCCAGCAGCCAAGATGAAGGCTACACCTTC
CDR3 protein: CASSQDEGYTF

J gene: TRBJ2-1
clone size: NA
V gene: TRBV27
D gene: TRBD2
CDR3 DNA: TGTGCCAGCAGTCCCGGACAGCGGGAGGTCTTGGAGCAGTTCTTC
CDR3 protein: CASSPGQREVLEQFF

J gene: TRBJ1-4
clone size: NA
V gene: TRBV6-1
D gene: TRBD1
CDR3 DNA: TGTGCCAGCAGTGAACCGGGACAGGGAGGGGAAAAACTGTTTTTT
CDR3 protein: CASSEPGQGGEKLFF